Detailed here is one TCR beta chain. These data originate in a study of chemoradiotherapy in HPV16-positive cancers. Profiled with immunoSEQ multiplex PCR; TCRdb holds only in-frame clones, not every one. Among 15,000 or so clones, approximately 79% were seen once, and the ten largest hold approximately 11%. Germline CDR1 SGHRS, CDR2 YFSETQ. The junction had 9 bases not matched to a gene; V was cut back by 2 bases and J by 2 bases. The CDR3 loop spans 16 amino acids. The TCR comes from a human donor with HPV-associated anogenital cancer. This chain uses TRBV5-1 with TRBJ1-1, with 7 bases lining up with TRBD1. The biological material was taken from a patient who underwent chemoradiotherapy. The CDR3 protein is CASSLNYRGGNTEAFF. The CDR3 bases are TGCGCCAGCAGCTTAAATTACAGGGGAGGAAACACTGAAGCTTTCTTT.